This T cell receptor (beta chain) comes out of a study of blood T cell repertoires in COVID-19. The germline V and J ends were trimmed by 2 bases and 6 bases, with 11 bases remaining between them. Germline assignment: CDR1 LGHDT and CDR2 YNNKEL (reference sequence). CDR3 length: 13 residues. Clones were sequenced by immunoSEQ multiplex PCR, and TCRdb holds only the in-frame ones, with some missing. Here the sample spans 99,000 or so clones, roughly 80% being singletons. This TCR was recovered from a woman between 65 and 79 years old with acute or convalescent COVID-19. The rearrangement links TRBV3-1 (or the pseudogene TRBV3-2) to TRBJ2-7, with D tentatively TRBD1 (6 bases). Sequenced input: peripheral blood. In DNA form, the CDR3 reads TGTGCCAGCAGCCAAACAGGGAAAGGCGAGCAGTACTTC. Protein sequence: CASSQTGKGEQYF.